This T cell receptor (beta chain) was identified in a study of blood T cell repertoires in COVID-19. On the study more broadly: Samples came from the United States, Italy and Spain, spanning acute and convalescent COVID-19. T cells, B-cell-depleted T cells, or PBMCs provided the cDNA or gDNA that served as material.

This clone has more than one count but fewer than ten. In the authors' methods: Reference gene primer amplification gave estimated nucleated cell counts. TCRdb's table, derived via immunoSEQ multiplex PCR, lists solely in-frame clones and lacks some. The V and J calls and clone size are taken from that table; D and trimming were inferred from the DNA. Found here are 20,000 to 30,000 clones, 81% of them singletons; the top ten hold 5% to 8%. V lost 5 bases and J lost 5, with 19 bases in between. Germline CDR1 SGHTA, CDR2 FQGNSA. This CDR3 has 15 amino acids. The clonotype was recovered from a man aged 70-80 years with acute or convalescent COVID-19. The chain links TRBV7-2 to TRBJ2-7, with D tentatively TRBD2 (6 bases). Sample: peripheral blood. The CDR3 bases are TGTGCCAGCAGCCCTTCCGGGACGGGGGTGGACGAGCAGTACTTC. Amino acids: CASSPSGTGVDEQYF.